This TCR beta chain was captured by sequencing in a study of identical twins. Study-level results: There is a chance that invariant MAIT and iNKT cells partially muddied zero-insertion analyses. Cross-sectional statistics underpinned the conclusions; the same donors were not followed. Twin pairs' shared out-of-frame alpha sequences were enriched in low generation probability.

V lost 3 bases and J lost 3, with 5 bases in between. This CDR3 comprises 12 residues. Many counts were recorded for this clonotype. The antigen remains undetermined. TCRdb passed the 5' RACE reads through MiXCR, listing each CDR3 protein once. The table shows about 920,000 distinct CDR3 sequences, with more than 9% occurring only once. The same data also contributed to another study, on yellow fever vaccine responses in identical twins.

Material: PBMCs. The chain combines TRBV12-3 or TRBV12-4 with TRBJ1-1; D remains unclear. The receptor was isolated from a young woman in good health. DNA of the CDR3: TGTGCCAGCAGTTTCGCGGACACTGAAGCTTTCTTT. Its translation: CASSFADTEAFF.